The present entry profiles one TCR beta chain with its context. Lesional scalp punch biopsies and peripheral blood came from alopecia areata patients. Following RNA extraction, reverse transcription yielded cDNA that acted as the sequencing template. Some clones are missing from TCRdb's copy, which holds only in-frame ones; the method was immunoSEQ multiplex PCR. The repertoire holds 45,000 to 60,000 clones, about 96% seen once, with around 24% in the top ten. The data stem from a study of CD8+ T cells in alopecia areata. Study-wide background: Tofacitinib exposure lasted 6 to 18 months, followed by 6 months off drug.

The CDR3 has 13 residues. The germline V gene encodes CDR1 MNHEY and CDR2 SMNVEV (reference sequence). Trimming stripped 2 bases from V and 9 bases from J, with 14 bases between. This chain joins TRBV27 and TRBJ2-7; possibly TRBD1 or TRBD2 for D (5 bases each). This clonotype was sampled from a human donor with alopecia areata. The specimen comprised CD8+ T cells sorted from blood, sampled at week 0. This CDR3 reads CASSLGTNTGQYF. The CDR3 DNA is TGTGCCAGCAGTTTAGGGACGAACACAGGGCAGTACTTC.